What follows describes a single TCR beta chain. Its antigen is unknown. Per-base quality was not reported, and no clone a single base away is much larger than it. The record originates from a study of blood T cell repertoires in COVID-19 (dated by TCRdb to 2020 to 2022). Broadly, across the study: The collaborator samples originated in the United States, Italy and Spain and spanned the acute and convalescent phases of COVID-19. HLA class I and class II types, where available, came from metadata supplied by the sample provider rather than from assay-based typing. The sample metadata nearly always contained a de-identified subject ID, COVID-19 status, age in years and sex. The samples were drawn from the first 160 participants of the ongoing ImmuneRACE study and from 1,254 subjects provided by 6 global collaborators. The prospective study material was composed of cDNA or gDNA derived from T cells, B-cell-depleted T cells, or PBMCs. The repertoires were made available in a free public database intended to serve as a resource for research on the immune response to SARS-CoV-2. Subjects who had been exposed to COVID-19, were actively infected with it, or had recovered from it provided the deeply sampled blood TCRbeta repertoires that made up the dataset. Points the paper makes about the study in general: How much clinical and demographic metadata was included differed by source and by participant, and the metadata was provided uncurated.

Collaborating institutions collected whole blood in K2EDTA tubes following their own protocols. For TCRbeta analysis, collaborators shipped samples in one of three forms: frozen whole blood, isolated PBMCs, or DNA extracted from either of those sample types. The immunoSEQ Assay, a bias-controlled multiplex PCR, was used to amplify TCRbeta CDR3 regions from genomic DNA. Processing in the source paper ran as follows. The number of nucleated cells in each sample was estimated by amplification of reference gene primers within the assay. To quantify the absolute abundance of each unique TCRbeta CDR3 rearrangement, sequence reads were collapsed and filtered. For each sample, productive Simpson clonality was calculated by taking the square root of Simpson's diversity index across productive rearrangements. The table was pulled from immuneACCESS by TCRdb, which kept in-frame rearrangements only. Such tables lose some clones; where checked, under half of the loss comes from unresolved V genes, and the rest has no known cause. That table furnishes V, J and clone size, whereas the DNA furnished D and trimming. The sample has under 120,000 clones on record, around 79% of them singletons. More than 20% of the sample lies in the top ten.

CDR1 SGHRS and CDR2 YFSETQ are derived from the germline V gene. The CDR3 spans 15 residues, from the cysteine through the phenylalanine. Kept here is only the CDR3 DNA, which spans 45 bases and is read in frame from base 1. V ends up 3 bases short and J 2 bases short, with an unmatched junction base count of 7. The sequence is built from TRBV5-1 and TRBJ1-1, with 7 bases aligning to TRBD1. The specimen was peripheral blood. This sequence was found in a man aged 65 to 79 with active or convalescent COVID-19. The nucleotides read TGCGCCAGCAGCTCGCTCGGACAGGTAAACACTGAAGCTTTCTTT. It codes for CASSSLGQVNTEAFF.